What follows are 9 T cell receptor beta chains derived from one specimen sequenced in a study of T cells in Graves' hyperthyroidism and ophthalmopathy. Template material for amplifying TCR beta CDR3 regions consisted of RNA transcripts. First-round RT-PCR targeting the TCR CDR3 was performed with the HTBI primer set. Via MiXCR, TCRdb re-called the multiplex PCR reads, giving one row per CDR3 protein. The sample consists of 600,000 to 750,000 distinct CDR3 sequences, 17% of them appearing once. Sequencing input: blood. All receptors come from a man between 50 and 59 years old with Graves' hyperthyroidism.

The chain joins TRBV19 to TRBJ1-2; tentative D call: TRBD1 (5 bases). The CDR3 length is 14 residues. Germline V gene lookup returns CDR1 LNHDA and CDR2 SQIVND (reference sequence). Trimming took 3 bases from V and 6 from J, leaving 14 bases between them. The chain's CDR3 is CASSIRDSADGYTF. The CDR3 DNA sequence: TGTGCCAGTAGTATCAGGGATTCGGCTGATGGCTACACCTTC.

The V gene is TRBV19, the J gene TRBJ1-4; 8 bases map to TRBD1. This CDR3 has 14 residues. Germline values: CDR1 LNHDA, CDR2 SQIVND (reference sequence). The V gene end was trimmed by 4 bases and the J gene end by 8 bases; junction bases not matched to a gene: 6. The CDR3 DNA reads TGTGCCAGTAGTACAAGACAGGGGAAGGAAAAACTGTTTTTT. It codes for CASSTRQGKEKLFF.

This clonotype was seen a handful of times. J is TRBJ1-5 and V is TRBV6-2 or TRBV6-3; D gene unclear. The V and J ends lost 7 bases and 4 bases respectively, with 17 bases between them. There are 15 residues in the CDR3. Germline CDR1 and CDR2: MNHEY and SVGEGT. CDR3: CASKGPGSYNQPQHF. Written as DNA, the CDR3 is TGTGCCAGCAAAGGGCCAGGTTCTTATAATCAGCCCCAGCATTTT.

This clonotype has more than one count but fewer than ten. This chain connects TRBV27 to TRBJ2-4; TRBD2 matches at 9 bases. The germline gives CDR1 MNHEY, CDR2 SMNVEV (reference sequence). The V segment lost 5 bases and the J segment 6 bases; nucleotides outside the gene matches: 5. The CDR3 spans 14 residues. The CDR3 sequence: CASSVGLAGNIQYF. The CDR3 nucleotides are TGTGCCAGCAGTGTGGGACTAGCAGGAAACATTCAGTACTTC.

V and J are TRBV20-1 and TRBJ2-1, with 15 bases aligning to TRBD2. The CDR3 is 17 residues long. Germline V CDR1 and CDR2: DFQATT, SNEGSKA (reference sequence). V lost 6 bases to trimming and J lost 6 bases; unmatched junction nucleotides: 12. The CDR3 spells CSAPGLAGGRLSNEQFF. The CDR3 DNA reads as TGCAGTGCGCCGGGACTAGCGGGAGGAAGATTGTCCAATGAGCAGTTCTTC.

The CDR3 bases are TGTGCCAGTAGTTCCCCGGGACTCTCGAACACTGAAGCTTTCTTT. Translated, it gives CASSSPGLSNTEAFF. The J gene is TRBJ1-1, the V gene TRBV19; D possibly corresponds to TRBD1 (5 bases). V was clipped by 5 bases and J by 1 base, with 14 bases between them. Germline V CDR1 and CDR2: LNHDA, SQIVND (reference sequence). The CDR3 contains 15 residues.

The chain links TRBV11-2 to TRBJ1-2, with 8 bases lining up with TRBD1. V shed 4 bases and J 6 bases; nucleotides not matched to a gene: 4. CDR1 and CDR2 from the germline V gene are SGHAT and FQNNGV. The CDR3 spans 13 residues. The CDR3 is CASSSTGADGYTF. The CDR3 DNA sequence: TGTGCCAGCAGCTCGACAGGGGCTGATGGCTACACCTTC.

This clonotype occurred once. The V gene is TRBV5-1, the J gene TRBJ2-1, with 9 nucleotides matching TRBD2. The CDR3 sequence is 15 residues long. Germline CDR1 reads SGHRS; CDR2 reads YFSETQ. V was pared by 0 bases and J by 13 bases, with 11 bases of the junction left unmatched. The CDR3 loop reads CASSLARREGSQQFF. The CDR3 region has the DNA TGCGCCAGCAGCTTGGCTCGGCGGGAGGGCTCCCAACAGTTCTTC.

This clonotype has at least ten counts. DNA for the CDR3: TGTGCCAGCAGTGATGCGGGGGCTACTAGCGGGAGGGTTATTTACGAGCAGTACTTC. Translating gives CASSDAGATSGRVIYEQYF. The J gene is TRBJ2-7, the V gene TRBV25-1; 13 bases agree with TRBD2. The CDR3 covers 19 residues. With 3 bases clipped from V and 4 bases from J, the junction kept 15 bases outside the gene matches. Germline CDR1 MGHDK, CDR2 SYGVNS.